This TCR beta chain was sequenced during a study of blood T cell repertoires in COVID-19. Study details: Material from acute and convalescent COVID-19 was sourced from the United States, Italy and Spain. In each case, the material was cDNA or gDNA derived from T cells, B-cell-depleted T cells, or PBMCs.

Authors' data handling: The assay estimated nucleated cells by amplifying reference gene primers. Generated by immunoSEQ multiplex PCR, the TCRdb table keeps only in-frame clones and is missing some. The DNA gave D and trimming, while V, J and clone size come from that table. Among 95,000 to 130,000 clones listed, 90% were seen once. The germline V gene encodes CDR1 SGHKS and CDR2 YYEKEE (reference sequence). With V trimmed by 0 bases and J by 0 bases, 2 bases remained unmatched. The CDR3 consists of 16 residues. This clonotype originated in a human donor with active COVID-19. The donor label of this sample is uncertain. This rearrangement joins TRBV5-5 to TRBJ1-1; TRBD1 matches 10 bases. Material for sequencing was peripheral blood. CDR3 nucleotides: TGTGCCAGCAGCTTGGTGGGACAGGGGTTGAACACTGAAGCTTTCTTT. Encoded protein: CASSLVGQGLNTEAFF. Looking up the rest from reference TRBV5-5 and TRBJ1-1 gives the full variable domain: DAGVTQSPTHLIKTRGQQVTLRCSPISGHKSVSWYQQVLGQGPQFIFQYYEKEERGRGNFPDRFSARQFPNYSSELNVNALLLGDSALYLCASSLVGQGLNTEAFFGQGTRLTVV.